These T cell receptor beta chains were read from a single sample in a study of shared clonotypes between healthy human individuals. Produced via immunoSEQ multiplex PCR; TCRdb's table is partial and in-frame only. The sample carries around 1 million clones, around three quarters recorded once. Sample: memory CD4+ T cells sorted from blood. The origin of the receptors is a man between 18 and 29 years old in good health. Both conserved end residues are part of each CDR3. A D gene is named only where the DNA matches it firmly. The listing skips clone size in some rows; elsewhere it reads once, few, many or a size class.

v_call: TRBV5-4; cdr3_length: 16; j_call: TRBJ1-2; clone_size: -; d_call: -; cdr3_nt: TGTGCCAGCAGCTTGAATAGCGGGCAGGGCGGCTATGGCTACACCTTC; cdr3_aa: CASSLNSGQGGYGYTF
v_call: TRBV4-3; cdr3_length: 15; j_call: TRBJ2-1; clone_size: -; d_call: TRBD1; cdr3_nt: TGCGCCAGCAGCCAAACCGGGACAGGGCGACGAGAGCAGTTCTTC; cdr3_aa: CASSQTGTGRREQFF
v_call: TRBV5-4; cdr3_length: 15; j_call: TRBJ1-1; clone_size: -; d_call: -; cdr3_nt: TGTGCCAGCAGCATAAAAGGGGGGGCTGAGACTGAAGCTTTCTTT; cdr3_aa: CASSIKGGAETEAFF
v_call: TRBV7-2; cdr3_length: 16; j_call: TRBJ2-7; clone_size: -; d_call: -; cdr3_nt: TGTGCCAGCAGTCTTGACTGGGGGGTACCAGCCTACGAGCAGTACTTC; cdr3_aa: CASSLDWGVPAYEQYF
v_call: TRBV7-2; cdr3_length: 14; j_call: TRBJ1-1; clone_size: -; d_call: -; cdr3_nt: TGTGCCAGCAGCTTAAGCTGGGGAGGACAGGAAGCTTTCTTT; cdr3_aa: CASSLSWGGQEAFF
v_call: TRBV7-9; cdr3_length: 15; j_call: TRBJ1-2; clone_size: -; d_call: -; cdr3_nt: TGTGCCAGCAGCGTACTCGGGACATTGAACTATGGCTACACCTTC; cdr3_aa: CASSVLGTLNYGYTF
v_call: TRBV19; cdr3_length: 13; j_call: TRBJ1-1; clone_size: -; d_call: -; cdr3_nt: TGTGCCACCTCAGCCGGGCGTGGCACTGAAGCTTTCTTT; cdr3_aa: CATSAGRGTEAFF
v_call: TRBV6-5; cdr3_length: 15; j_call: TRBJ1-6; clone_size: few; d_call: TRBD1; cdr3_nt: TGTGCCAGCAGCCGGCGGGAGGGGGCTAATTCACCCCTCCACTTT; cdr3_aa: CASSRREGANSPLHF
v_call: TRBV6-4; cdr3_length: 14; j_call: TRBJ2-2; clone_size: -; d_call: -; cdr3_nt: TGTGCCAGCAAAAGCCGCCCTAACACCGGGGAGCTGTTTTTT; cdr3_aa: CASKSRPNTGELFF
v_call: TRBV28; cdr3_length: 13; j_call: TRBJ1-5; clone_size: few; d_call: TRBD1; cdr3_nt: TGTGCCAGCAGTGGACAGGGGTGGCAGCCCCAGCATTTT; cdr3_aa: CASSGQGWQPQHF
v_call: TRBV6-1; cdr3_length: 14; j_call: TRBJ1-6; clone_size: -; d_call: TRBD1; cdr3_nt: TGTGCCAGCACCCGACAGGGTGGTAATTCACCCCTCCACTTT; cdr3_aa: CASTRQGGNSPLHF
v_call: TRBV5-8; cdr3_length: 15; j_call: TRBJ1-2; clone_size: many; d_call: -; cdr3_nt: TGTGCCAGCAGCTTGGTCTCGGCAGAACCCTATGGCTACACCTTC; cdr3_aa: CASSLVSAEPYGYTF
v_call: TRBV5-8; cdr3_length: 18; j_call: TRBJ2-1; clone_size: -; d_call: TRBD1; cdr3_nt: TGTGCCAGCAGCTTGGACAGGGGGCGCTTTAACGGGAACAATGAGCAGTTCTTC; cdr3_aa: CASSLDRGRFNGNNEQFF
v_call: TRBV5-1; cdr3_length: 15; j_call: TRBJ2-1; clone_size: once; d_call: TRBD1; cdr3_nt: TGCGCCAGCAGCTTGGGGGGACAGGGTTACAATGAGCAGTTCTTC; cdr3_aa: CASSLGGQGYNEQFF
v_call: TRBV7-3; cdr3_length: 13; j_call: TRBJ1-1; clone_size: -; d_call: -; cdr3_nt: TGTGCCAGCAGCCGGGATGCGGGCACTGAAGCTTTCTTT; cdr3_aa: CASSRDAGTEAFF
v_call: TRBV6-1; cdr3_length: 14; j_call: TRBJ1-1; clone_size: many; d_call: -; cdr3_nt: TGTGCCACCCCCAAGTCAGGGGTGAACACTGAAGCTTTCTTT; cdr3_aa: CATPKSGVNTEAFF
v_call: TRBV10-1; cdr3_length: 13; j_call: TRBJ1-2; clone_size: many; d_call: -; cdr3_nt: TGCGCCAGCTCTCCGGGCGGAAGCTATGGCTACACCTTC; cdr3_aa: CASSPGGSYGYTF
v_call: TRBV5-6; cdr3_length: 14; j_call: TRBJ1-2; clone_size: -; d_call: -; cdr3_nt: TGTGCCAGCAGCCCCCAGGGAGTGAGCTATGGCTACACCTTC; cdr3_aa: CASSPQGVSYGYTF
v_call: TRBV29-1; cdr3_length: 13; j_call: TRBJ2-5; clone_size: few; d_call: TRBD2; cdr3_nt: TGCAGCGTTGTAATCGGGGGGAAGGAGACCCAGTACTTC; cdr3_aa: CSVVIGGKETQYF
v_call: TRBV7-9; cdr3_length: 14; j_call: TRBJ1-1; clone_size: many; d_call: TRBD1; cdr3_nt: TGTGCCAGCAGCCCTGGACAGGCGAACACTGAAGCTTTCTTT; cdr3_aa: CASSPGQANTEAFF
v_call: TRBV2; cdr3_length: 14; j_call: TRBJ1-2; clone_size: -; d_call: TRBD1; cdr3_nt: TGTGCCAGCAGTGAAGCCAACAGGGGAGGGGGCTACACCTTC; cdr3_aa: CASSEANRGGGYTF
v_call: TRBV4-1; cdr3_length: 15; j_call: TRBJ2-6; clone_size: -; d_call: -; cdr3_nt: TGCGCCAGCAGCCAACCGGTCTCTGGGGCCAACGTCCTGACTTTC; cdr3_aa: CASSQPVSGANVLTF
v_call: TRBV6-1; cdr3_length: 14; j_call: TRBJ1-2; clone_size: -; d_call: -; cdr3_nt: TGTGCCAGCAGTGAATTATTTCGTACAGACGGCTACACCTTC; cdr3_aa: CASSELFRTDGYTF
v_call: TRBV13; cdr3_length: 15; j_call: TRBJ2-7; clone_size: -; d_call: TRBD2; cdr3_nt: TGTGCCAGCAGCATGGGACTAGCGGACACCTACGAGCAGTACTTC; cdr3_aa: CASSMGLADTYEQYF
v_call: TRBV2; cdr3_length: 12; j_call: TRBJ2-3; clone_size: -; d_call: -; cdr3_nt: TGTGCCAGCAGAAGCGCCACAGATACGCAGTATTTT; cdr3_aa: CASRSATDTQYF
v_call: TRBV2; cdr3_length: 15; j_call: TRBJ1-5; clone_size: few; d_call: -; cdr3_nt: TGTGCCAGCAGTTCCCAGTCAACGGGCAATCAGCCCCAGCATTTT; cdr3_aa: CASSSQSTGNQPQHF
v_call: TRBV7-9; cdr3_length: 12; j_call: TRBJ1-2; clone_size: -; d_call: -; cdr3_nt: TGTGCCAGCAGCTTACTTCAGTATGGCTACACCTTC; cdr3_aa: CASSLLQYGYTF
v_call: TRBV5-1; cdr3_length: 13; j_call: TRBJ1-1; clone_size: few; d_call: -; cdr3_nt: TGCGCCAGCAGCTTGAAAATAACCACTGAAGCTTTCTTT; cdr3_aa: CASSLKITTEAFF
v_call: TRBV7-9; cdr3_length: 17; j_call: TRBJ1-2; clone_size: -; d_call: TRBD1; cdr3_nt: TGTGCCAGCAGCTTGGCCCCGGGACAGGGAGCATACTATGGCTACACCTTC; cdr3_aa: CASSLAPGQGAYYGYTF
v_call: TRBV18; cdr3_length: 14; j_call: TRBJ1-1; clone_size: -; d_call: -; cdr3_nt: TGTGCCAGCTCCTTAAAGGGACAGAACACTGAAGCTTTCTTT; cdr3_aa: CASSLKGQNTEAFF
v_call: TRBV18; cdr3_length: 13; j_call: TRBJ1-2; clone_size: -; d_call: -; cdr3_nt: TGTGCCAGCTCACCAGGGGGCGACTATGGCTACACCTTC; cdr3_aa: CASSPGGDYGYTF
v_call: TRBV7-9; cdr3_length: 15; j_call: TRBJ1-4; clone_size: -; d_call: TRBD1; cdr3_nt: TGTGCCAGCAGTTCGAACAGGGGGACGGGGGAAAAACTGTTTTTT; cdr3_aa: CASSSNRGTGEKLFF
v_call: TRBV10-1; cdr3_length: 14; j_call: TRBJ2-2; clone_size: -; d_call: -; cdr3_nt: TGCGCCAGCAGTGAGTCGTACGCCACCGGGGAGCTGTTTTTT; cdr3_aa: CASSESYATGELFF
v_call: TRBV4-3; cdr3_length: 15; j_call: TRBJ1-6; clone_size: -; d_call: -; cdr3_nt: TGCGCCAGCAGCCTAGAACGACGGGCTAATTCACCCCTCCACTTT; cdr3_aa: CASSLERRANSPLHF
v_call: TRBV21-1; cdr3_length: 15; j_call: TRBJ1-3; clone_size: -; d_call: -; cdr3_nt: TGTGCCAGCAGCAGCCCAGGCCCCTCTGGAAACACCATATATTTT; cdr3_aa: CASSSPGPSGNTIYF
v_call: TRBV5-1; cdr3_length: 14; j_call: TRBJ1-6; clone_size: -; d_call: -; cdr3_nt: TGCGCCAGCAGCGAGGGGGGCTATAATTCACCCCTCCACTTT; cdr3_aa: CASSEGGYNSPLHF
v_call: TRBV7-2; cdr3_length: 15; j_call: TRBJ2-5; clone_size: -; d_call: -; cdr3_nt: TGTGCCAGCAGCTTACGAGGGAGTGGTTTAGAGACCCAGTACTTC; cdr3_aa: CASSLRGSGLETQYF
v_call: TRBV11-1; cdr3_length: 13; j_call: TRBJ2-5; clone_size: -; d_call: -; cdr3_nt: TGTGCCAGCGGTACGGGGTACCAAGAGACCCAGTACTTC; cdr3_aa: CASGTGYQETQYF
v_call: TRBV5-1; cdr3_length: 16; j_call: TRBJ1-3; clone_size: -; d_call: -; cdr3_nt: TGCGCCAGCAGCTCTACAACCGGCGGCTCTGGAAACACCATATATTTT; cdr3_aa: CASSSTTGGSGNTIYF
v_call: TRBV29-1; cdr3_length: 10; j_call: TRBJ2-7; clone_size: -; d_call: -; cdr3_nt: TGCAGCGTCTCGGAGGACGAGCAGTACTTC; cdr3_aa: CSVSEDEQYF
v_call: TRBV19; cdr3_length: 14; j_call: TRBJ1-1; clone_size: -; d_call: TRBD1; cdr3_nt: TGTGCCAGTAGTACGGGACAGAGCCTCACTGAAGCTTTCTTT; cdr3_aa: CASSTGQSLTEAFF
v_call: TRBV9; cdr3_length: 15; j_call: TRBJ2-1; clone_size: -; d_call: -; cdr3_nt: TGTGCCAGCAGCCCGAGGGAGCGCTCCTACAATGAGCAGTTCTTC; cdr3_aa: CASSPRERSYNEQFF
v_call: TRBV5-1; cdr3_length: 14; j_call: TRBJ2-3; clone_size: once; d_call: -; cdr3_nt: TGCGCCAGCAGCTTGGCCAGGACACTGGATACGCAGTATTTT; cdr3_aa: CASSLARTLDTQYF